These 7 T cell receptor beta chains were sequenced from one sample in a study of neurological immune-mediated disorders. Time point specified: technical triplicate 2. TCRdb ran MiXCR on the 5' RACE reads and lists one entry per CDR3 protein. The data contain roughly 32,000 distinct CDR3 sequences, about an eighth of them seen just once; the ten biggest clones take up approximately 5.4%. Sequenced: CD4+ T cells from blood. The receptors stem from a female donor with HTLV-1-associated myelopathy (HAM/TSP).

The chain joins TRBV29-1 to TRBJ2-1; 11 bases are shared with TRBD2. The V segment lost 4 bases and the J segment 5 bases; nucleotides outside the gene matches: 4. This CDR3 is 14 amino acids long. The V gene's germline CDR1 is SQVTM and CDR2 ANQGSEA. The DNA for the CDR3 is TGCAGCGTTGCACTAGCGGGAGCAGACAATGAGCAGTTCTTC. Translated, it gives CSVALAGADNEQFF.

The V gene is TRBV7-9, the J gene TRBJ2-5, with D hard to call. The J call could be wrong; TRBJ2-1 is a better fit for the DNA end. This CDR3 has 18 amino acids. Germline loops: CDR1 SEHNR, CDR2 FQNEAQ (reference sequence). This CDR3 is CASSPKPIDRPIGNEQFF. DNA for the CDR3: TGTGCCAGCAGCCCGAAGCCTATCGACCGCCCCATTGGCAATGAGCAGTTCTTC.

This chain connects TRBV20-1 to TRBJ2-7; 7 nucleotides agree with TRBD1. V was pared by 3 bases and J by 2 bases, with 10 bases of the junction left unmatched. CDR3 size: 15 residues. From germline, CDR1 is DFQATT and CDR2 SNEGSKA (reference sequence). The CDR3 DNA is TGCAGTGCTAGTGCCACGGGACAGAAGACCTACGAGCAGTACTTC. This gives the protein CSASATGQKTYEQYF.

This clonotype was counted at least ten times. V and J are TRBV7-2 and TRBJ2-3, with 9 bases lining up with TRBD2. J lost 0 bases, V lost 6 bases, and 10 bases had no gene match. The CDR3 loop spans 17 amino acids. The germline CDR1 and CDR2 sequences are SGHTA and FQGNSA. CDR3 sequence reads: CASSLSSGASSTDTQYF. The CDR3 DNA reads TGTGCCAGCAGTCTATCTAGCGGGGCCTCTAGCACAGATACGCAGTATTTT.

This clonotype was counted many times. The chain is built from TRBV5-1 and TRBJ1-6; D unclear. The germline V gene has CDR1 SGHRS and CDR2 YFSETQ. CDR3 length: 14 amino acids. Deletions cut 0 bases from V and 7 bases from J, with 8 bases between. The CDR3 here is CASSLVGRNSPLHF. In DNA form, the CDR3 reads TGCGCCAGCAGCTTGGTCGGCCGGAATTCACCCCTCCACTTT.

This chain links TRBV24-1 with TRBJ2-2; tentatively, D is TRBD2 (7 bases). The CDR3 length is 17 residues. The germline V gene encodes CDR1 KGHDR and CDR2 SFDVKD. V shed 2 bases and J shed 9 bases, with 21 bases lying between them. The CDR3 reads CATSDYPGLRGAWELFF. The CDR3 DNA follows: TGTGCCACCAGTGATTACCCGGGACTCCGGGGGGCGTGGGAGCTGTTTTTT.

This clonotype was seen ten or more times. This chain uses TRBV19 with TRBJ2-2, with D unresolved. Per the germline V gene, CDR1 is LNHDA and CDR2 is SQIVND (reference sequence). V lost 6 bases and J 1 base, leaving 9 bases between the germline ends. There are 14 residues in the CDR3. CDR3 in amino acids: CASRVGKNTGELFF. Written as DNA, the CDR3 is TGTGCCAGTAGGGTAGGGAAGAACACCGGGGAGCTGTTTTTT.